Following are 20 T cell receptor beta chains from one sample sequenced in a study of monozygotic twins with inflammatory bowel disease. For each CDR3 protein, TCRdb gives one entry from its re-call of the 5' RACE reads, without DNA. This sample's clone table lists some 170,000 distinct CDR3 sequences. The sample was blood. The receptors here all came from a human donor with ulcerative colitis or Crohn's disease, or a healthy co-twin of an affected twin (not recorded which).

This sequence joins TRBV15 and TRBJ2-1; TCRdb picks TRBD2, but there is no DNA to check that call. Germline CDR1 and CDR2: LNHNV and YYDKDF (reference sequence). This CDR3 has 16 residues. CDR3 region: CATSRAREGLWNEQFF.

This chain connects TRBV5-1 to TRBJ2-5. The CDR3 is 14 amino acids. Germline CDR1 is SGHRS and CDR2 is YFSETQ. The CDR3 here is CASSLETPEETQYF.

The chain is built from TRBV5-1 and TRBJ1-1; checking the TCRdb D call of TRBD1 is not possible without DNA. The length of the CDR3 is 18 residues. CDR1 and CDR2 from the germline V gene are SGHRS and YFSETQ. CDR3: CASSAHRDRDPRVTEAFF.

V gene TRBV10-3 combines with J gene TRBJ2-1; TCRdb's assignment of TRBD1 cannot be checked, as there is no DNA. CDR1 is ENHRY and CDR2 is SYGVKD in the germline V gene. There are 17 residues in the CDR3. The CDR3 sequence: CAISAISGQKAMNEQFF.

V usage is TRBV7-6 and J usage is TRBJ2-1. CDR3 length: 12 residues. Germline CDR1 is SGHVS and CDR2 is FNYEAQ. This CDR3 is CASSVNEAGWFF.

The chain carries TRBV20-1 and TRBJ1-4. This CDR3 is built from 12 residues. CDR1 and CDR2 from the germline V gene are DFQATT and SNEGSKA (reference sequence). The CDR3 region is CSARDLAEKLFF.

The J gene is TRBJ2-7, the V gene TRBV27; TCRdb proposes TRBD1, but this gene call is untestable without DNA. This CDR3 is 16 amino acids long. The germline gives CDR1 MNHEY, CDR2 SMNVEV (reference sequence). CDR3 sequence reads: CASSPWGTGLTYEQYF.

The chain employs TRBV7-2 and TRBJ2-5; TCRdb gives TRBD2 as the D gene, but with no DNA this cannot be confirmed. CDR1 and CDR2 from the germline V gene are SGHTA and FQGNSA. The CDR3 is 14 amino acids. The CDR3 protein is CASTPSYGEETQYF.

This rearrangement joins TRBV5-6 to TRBJ1-2; TCRdb designates TRBD1, a call that cannot be tested without DNA. This CDR3 spans 14 amino acids. Per the germline V gene, CDR1 is SGHDT and CDR2 is YYEEEE. The CDR3 reads CASSTGGFNYGYTF. Using reference TRBV5-6 and TRBJ1-2 for the parts outside the CDR3, the full variable domain is DAGVTQSPTHLIKTRGQQVTLRCSPKSGHDTVSWYQQALGQGPQFIFQYYEEEERQRGNFPDRFSGHQFPNYSSELNVNALLLGDSALYLCASSTGGFNYGYTFGSGTRLTVV.

The V call is TRBV28, the J call TRBJ2-7; TCRdb lists TRBD1, though no DNA is available to test this call. Germline values: CDR1 MDHEN, CDR2 SYDVKM. The CDR3 is 14 residues long. CDR3 protein: CASSSIEGVYEQYF.

The V call is TRBV6-1, the J call TRBJ2-2; TCRdb outputs TRBD1, but without DNA this stays unchecked. From germline, CDR1 is MNHNS and CDR2 SASEGT. The CDR3 length is 14 residues. Here the CDR3 reads CASRRQGLTGELFF.

This chain connects TRBV5-1 to TRBJ2-3; no DNA is available, so the TRBD1 call from TCRdb remains unchecked. Germline V gene data show CDR1 as SGHRS and CDR2 as YFSETQ. This CDR3 has 14 residues. The CDR3 sequence is CASTKTVDTDTQYF. The full variable domain, in which reference TRBV5-1 and TRBJ2-3 provide the parts outside the CDR3, is KAGVTQTPRYLIKTRGQQVTLSCSPISGHRSVSWYQQTPGQGLQFLFEYFSETQRNKGNFPGRFSGRQFSNSRSEMNVSTLELGDSALYLCASTKTVDTDTQYFGPGTRLTVL.

The chain employs TRBV20-1 and TRBJ2-5; as DNA is missing, the TRBD2 call by TCRdb cannot be tested. This CDR3 comprises 14 residues. The germline V gene encodes CDR1 DFQATT and CDR2 SNEGSKA (reference sequence). CDR3 in amino acids: CSAPRIADQETQYF.

V usage is TRBV5-5 and J usage is TRBJ2-1; TCRdb's D call, TRBD1, is unchecked because there is no DNA. Germline assignment: CDR1 SGHKS and CDR2 YYEKEE (reference sequence). This CDR3 contains 14 residues. Here the CDR3 reads CASKGRTLGGEQFF.

The V call is TRBV6-2 or TRBV6-3, the J call TRBJ2-3; TCRdb lists TRBD2, though no DNA is available to test this call. The CDR3 runs to 16 residues. Germline CDR1 reads MNHEY; CDR2 reads SVGEGT. Here the CDR3 reads CASSYSASGGYDTQYF.

The chain joins TRBV3-1 to TRBJ2-1. Looked up from germline, CDR1 is LGHDT and CDR2 is YNNKEL (reference sequence). The CDR3 is made up of 14 amino acids. CDR3 loop: CASSLSTQWYEQFF.

V usage is TRBV5-4 and J usage is TRBJ2-6; the D call from TCRdb, TRBD1, cannot be confirmed without DNA. The CDR3 consists of 23 residues. Per germline, CDR1 SGHNT and CDR2 YYREEE (reference sequence). This CDR3 reads CASSLFIYRLTGDFGSGGNVLTF.

The V and J genes are TRBV15 and TRBJ1-4. Germline values: CDR1 LNHNV, CDR2 YYDKDF (reference sequence). The CDR3 spans 15 residues. CDR3 sequence reads: CATSRERQVNEKLFF.

The genes are TRBV9 and TRBJ2-7; no DNA is available, so the TRBD1 call from TCRdb remains unchecked. The CDR3 extends over 17 amino acids. The germline gives CDR1 SGDLS, CDR2 YYNGEE. CDR3 sequence reads: CASSPTGGSAPPYEQYF.

The chain couples TRBV7-9 to TRBJ2-3; the D gene TCRdb calls, TRBD1, cannot be checked with no DNA. The CDR3 covers 17 residues. Germline assignment: CDR1 SEHNR and CDR2 FQNEAQ (reference sequence). Here the CDR3 reads CASSWPLGTTSIDTQYF.